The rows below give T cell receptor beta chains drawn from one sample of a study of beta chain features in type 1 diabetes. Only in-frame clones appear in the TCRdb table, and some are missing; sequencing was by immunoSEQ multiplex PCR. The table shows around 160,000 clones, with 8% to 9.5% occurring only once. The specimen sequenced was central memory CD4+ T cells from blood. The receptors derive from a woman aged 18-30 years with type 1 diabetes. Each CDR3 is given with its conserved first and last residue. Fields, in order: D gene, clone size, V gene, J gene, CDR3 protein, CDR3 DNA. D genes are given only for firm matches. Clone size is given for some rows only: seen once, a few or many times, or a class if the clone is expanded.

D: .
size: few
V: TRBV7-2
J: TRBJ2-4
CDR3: CASSIQSSAKNIQYF
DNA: TGTGCCAGCAGCATACAGAGTTCAGCCAAAAACATTCAGTACTTC

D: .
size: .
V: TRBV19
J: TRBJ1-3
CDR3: CASRFSKPSGNTIYF
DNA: TGTGCCAGCAGATTTTCGAAACCCTCTGGAAACACCATATATTTT

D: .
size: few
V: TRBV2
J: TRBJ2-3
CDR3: CASSEGSRTDTQYF
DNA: TGTGCCAGCAGTGAGGGTTCTAGGACAGATACGCAGTATTTT

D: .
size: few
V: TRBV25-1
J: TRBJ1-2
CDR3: CASSEGGTNGYTF
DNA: TGTGCCAGCAGTGAGGGGGGAACCAATGGCTACACCTTC

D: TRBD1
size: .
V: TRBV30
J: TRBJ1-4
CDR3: CAWKAGGEKLFF
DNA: TGTGCCTGGAAAGCAGGGGGAGAAAAACTGTTTTTT

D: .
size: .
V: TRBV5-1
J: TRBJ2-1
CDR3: CASSPGADSEQFF
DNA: TGCGCCAGCAGCCCAGGAGCCGACAGTGAGCAGTTCTTC

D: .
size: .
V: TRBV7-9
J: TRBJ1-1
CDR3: CASSPVTGRNTEAFF
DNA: TGTGCCAGCAGCCCTGTAACAGGAAGGAACACTGAAGCTTTCTTT

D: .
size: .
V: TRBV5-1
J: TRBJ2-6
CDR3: CASSITDYSGANVLTF
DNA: TGCGCCAGCAGCATCACGGACTACTCTGGGGCCAACGTCCTGACTTTC

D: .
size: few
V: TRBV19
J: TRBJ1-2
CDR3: CASSIDPRGNYGYTF
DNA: TGTGCCAGTAGTATAGATCCCAGAGGGAACTATGGCTACACCTTC

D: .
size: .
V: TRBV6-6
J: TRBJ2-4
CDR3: CASSYSVGVEHF
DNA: TGTGCCAGCAGTTACTCGGTCGGGGTTGAGCACTTC

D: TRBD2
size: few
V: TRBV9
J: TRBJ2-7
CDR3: CASSVAPSSGSSYEQYF
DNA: TGTGCCAGCAGCGTCGCACCTTCTAGCGGAAGTTCCTACGAGCAGTACTTC

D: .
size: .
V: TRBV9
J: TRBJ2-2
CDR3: CASSVSPAAGELFF
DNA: TGTGCCAGCAGCGTATCCCCCGCAGCCGGGGAGCTGTTTTTT

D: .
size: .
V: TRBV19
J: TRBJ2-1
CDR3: CASSNRYNEQFF
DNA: TGTGCCAGTAGCAACAGGTACAATGAGCAGTTCTTC

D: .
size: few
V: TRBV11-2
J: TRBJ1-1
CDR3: CASSPQTRGTEAFF
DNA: TGTGCCAGCAGCCCTCAGACCCGGGGCACTGAAGCTTTCTTT

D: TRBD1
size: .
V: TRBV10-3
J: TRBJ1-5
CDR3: CAISQDRERPQHF
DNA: TGTGCCATCAGCCAGGACAGGGAAAGGCCCCAGCATTTT

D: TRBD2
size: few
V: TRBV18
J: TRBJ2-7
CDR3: CASSPPSSGAYEQYF
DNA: TGTGCCAGCTCACCACCTTCTAGCGGGGCCTACGAGCAGTACTTC

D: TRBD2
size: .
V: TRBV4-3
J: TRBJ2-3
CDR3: CASSQNLLAGGNTQYF
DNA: TGCGCCAGCAGCCAAAACCTACTAGCGGGGGGGAATACGCAGTATTTT

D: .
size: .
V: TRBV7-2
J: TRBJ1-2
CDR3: CASSLRTASTF
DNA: TGTGCCAGCAGCCTAAGAACTGCTTCCACCTTC

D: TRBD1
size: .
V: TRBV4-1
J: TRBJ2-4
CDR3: CASSQDLQGGATKNIQYF
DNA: TGCGCCAGCAGCCAAGATTTACAAGGGGGCGCGACCAAAAACATTCAGTACTTC